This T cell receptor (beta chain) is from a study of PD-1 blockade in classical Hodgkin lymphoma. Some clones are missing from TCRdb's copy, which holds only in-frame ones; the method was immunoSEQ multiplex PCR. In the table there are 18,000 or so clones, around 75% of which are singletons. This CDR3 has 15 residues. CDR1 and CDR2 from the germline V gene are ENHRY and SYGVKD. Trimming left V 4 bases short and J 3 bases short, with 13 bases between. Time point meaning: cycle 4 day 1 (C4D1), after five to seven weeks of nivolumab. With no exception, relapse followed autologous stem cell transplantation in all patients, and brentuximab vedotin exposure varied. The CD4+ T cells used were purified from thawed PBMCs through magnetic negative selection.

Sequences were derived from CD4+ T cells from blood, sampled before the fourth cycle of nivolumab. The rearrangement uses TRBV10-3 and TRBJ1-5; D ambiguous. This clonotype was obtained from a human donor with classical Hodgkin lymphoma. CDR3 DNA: TGTGCCATCAGTGGAACATCTACAGTCAATCAGCCCCAGCATTTT. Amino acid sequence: CAISGTSTVNQPQHF.